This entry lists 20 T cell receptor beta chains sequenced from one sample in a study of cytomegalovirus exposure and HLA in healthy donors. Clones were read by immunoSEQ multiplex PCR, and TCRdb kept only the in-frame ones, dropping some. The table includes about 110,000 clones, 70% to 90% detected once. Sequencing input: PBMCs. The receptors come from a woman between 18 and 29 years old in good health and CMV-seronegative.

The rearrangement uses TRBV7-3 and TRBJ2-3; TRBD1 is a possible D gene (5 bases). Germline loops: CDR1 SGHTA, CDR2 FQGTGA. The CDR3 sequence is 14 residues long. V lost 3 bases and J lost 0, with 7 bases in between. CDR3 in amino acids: CASSFSGSTDTQYF. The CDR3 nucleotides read TGTGCCAGCAGCTTTTCAGGGAGCACAGATACGCAGTATTTT. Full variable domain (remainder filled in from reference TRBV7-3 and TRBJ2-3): GAGVSQTPSNKVTEKGKYVELRCDPISGHTALYWYRQSLGQGPEFLIYFQGTGAADDSGLPNDRFFAVRPEGSVSTLKIQRTERGDSAVYLCASSFSGSTDTQYFGPGTRLTVL.

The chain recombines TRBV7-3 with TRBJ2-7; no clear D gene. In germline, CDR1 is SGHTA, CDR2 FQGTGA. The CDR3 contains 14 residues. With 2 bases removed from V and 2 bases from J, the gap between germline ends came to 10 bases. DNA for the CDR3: TGTGCCAGCAGCTTAGGTAAAGGAGCCTACGAGCAGTACTTC. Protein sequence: CASSLGKGAYEQYF.

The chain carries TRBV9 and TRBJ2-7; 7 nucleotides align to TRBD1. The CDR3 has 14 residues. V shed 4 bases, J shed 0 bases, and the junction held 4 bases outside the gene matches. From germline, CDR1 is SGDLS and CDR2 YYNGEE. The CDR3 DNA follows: TGTGCCAGCAGCACGGGACAGAACTCCTACGAGCAGTACTTC. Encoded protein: CASSTGQNSYEQYF. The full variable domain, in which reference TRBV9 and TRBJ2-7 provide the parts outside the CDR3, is DSGVTQTPKHLITATGQRVTLRCSPRSGDLSVYWYQQSLDQGLQFLIQYYNGEERAKGNILERFSAQQFPDLHSELNLSSLELGDSALYFCASSTGQNSYEQYFGPGTRLTVT.

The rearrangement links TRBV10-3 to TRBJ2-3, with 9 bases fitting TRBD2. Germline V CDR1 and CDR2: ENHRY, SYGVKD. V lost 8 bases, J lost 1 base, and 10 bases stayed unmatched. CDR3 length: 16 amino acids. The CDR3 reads CAIGGIAGAGTDTQYF. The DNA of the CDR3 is TGTGCCATCGGTGGAATAGCGGGGGCGGGCACAGATACGCAGTATTTT.

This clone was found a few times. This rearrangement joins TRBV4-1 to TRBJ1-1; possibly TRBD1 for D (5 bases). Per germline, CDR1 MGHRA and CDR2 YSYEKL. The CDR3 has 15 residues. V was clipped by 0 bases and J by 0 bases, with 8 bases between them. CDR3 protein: CASSQEAGLNTEAFF. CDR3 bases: TGCGCCAGCAGCCAAGAGGCAGGGTTGAACACTGAAGCTTTCTTT.

The CDR3 reads CASSSLGGQDINQPQHF. Here the CDR3 DNA reads TGTGCCAGCAGTTCCCTAGGGGGACAGGACATCAATCAGCCCCAGCATTTT. The rearrangement uses TRBV27 and TRBJ1-5; 8 bases align to TRBD1. This CDR3 spans 17 amino acids. V trimming: 4 bases; J trimming: 3 bases; junction bases outside the gene matches: 11. Germline loops: CDR1 MNHEY, CDR2 SMNVEV (reference sequence).

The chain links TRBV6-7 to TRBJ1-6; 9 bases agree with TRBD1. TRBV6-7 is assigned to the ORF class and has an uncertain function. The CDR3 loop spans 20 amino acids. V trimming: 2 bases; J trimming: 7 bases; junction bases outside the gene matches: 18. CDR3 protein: CASSYVGAGTGQLVNSPLHF. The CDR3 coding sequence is TGTGCCAGCAGTTACGTAGGGGCCGGGACAGGGCAACTTGTAAATTCACCCCTCCACTTT.

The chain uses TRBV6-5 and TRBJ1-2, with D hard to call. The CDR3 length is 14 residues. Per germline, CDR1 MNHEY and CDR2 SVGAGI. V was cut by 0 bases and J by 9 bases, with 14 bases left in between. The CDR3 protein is CASSYSFSATRYTF. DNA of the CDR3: TGTGCCAGCAGTTACTCCTTCTCCGCTACTCGCTACACCTTC.

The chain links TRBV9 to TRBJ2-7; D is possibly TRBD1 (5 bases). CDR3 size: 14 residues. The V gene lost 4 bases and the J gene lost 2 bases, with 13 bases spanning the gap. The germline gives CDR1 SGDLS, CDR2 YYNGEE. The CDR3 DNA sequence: TGTGCCAGCAGCAGATACGACAGTCCCTACGAGCAGTACTTC. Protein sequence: CASSRYDSPYEQYF.

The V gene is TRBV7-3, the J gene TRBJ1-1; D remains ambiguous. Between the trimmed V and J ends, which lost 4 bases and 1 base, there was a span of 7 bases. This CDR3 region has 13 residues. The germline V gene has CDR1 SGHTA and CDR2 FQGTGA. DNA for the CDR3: TGTGCCAGCAGCTACTATAGGAACACTGAAGCTTTCTTT. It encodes CASSYYRNTEAFF.

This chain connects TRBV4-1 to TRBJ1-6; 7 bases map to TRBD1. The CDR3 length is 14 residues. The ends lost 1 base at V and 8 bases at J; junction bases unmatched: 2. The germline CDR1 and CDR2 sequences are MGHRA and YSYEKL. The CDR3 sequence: CASSQGQGDSPLHF. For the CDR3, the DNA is TGCGCCAGCAGCCAAGGACAGGGAGATTCACCCCTCCACTTT.

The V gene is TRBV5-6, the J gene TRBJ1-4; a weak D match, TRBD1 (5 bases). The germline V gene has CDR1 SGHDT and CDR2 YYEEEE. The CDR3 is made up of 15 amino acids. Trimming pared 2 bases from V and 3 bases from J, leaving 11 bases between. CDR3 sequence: CASSFQGRPNEKLFF. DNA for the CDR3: TGTGCCAGCAGCTTCCAGGGTCGCCCTAATGAAAAACTGTTTTTT. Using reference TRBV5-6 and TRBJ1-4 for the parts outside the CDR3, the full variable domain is DAGVTQSPTHLIKTRGQQVTLRCSPKSGHDTVSWYQQALGQGPQFIFQYYEEEERQRGNFPDRFSGHQFPNYSSELNVNALLLGDSALYLCASSFQGRPNEKLFFGSGTQLSVL.

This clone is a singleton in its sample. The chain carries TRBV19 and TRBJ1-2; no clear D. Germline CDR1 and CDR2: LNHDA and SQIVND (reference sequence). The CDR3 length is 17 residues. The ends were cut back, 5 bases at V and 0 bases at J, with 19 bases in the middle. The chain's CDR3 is CASSWRTPSWPNYGYTF. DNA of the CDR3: TGTGCCAGTAGTTGGAGGACTCCTTCGTGGCCTAACTATGGCTACACCTTC.

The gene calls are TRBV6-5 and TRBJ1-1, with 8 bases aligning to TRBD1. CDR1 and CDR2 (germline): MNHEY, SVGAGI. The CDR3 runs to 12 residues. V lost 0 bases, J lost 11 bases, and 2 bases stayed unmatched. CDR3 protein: CASSYSRGQAFF. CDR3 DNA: TGTGCCAGCAGTTACTCCAGGGGGCAGGCTTTCTTT.

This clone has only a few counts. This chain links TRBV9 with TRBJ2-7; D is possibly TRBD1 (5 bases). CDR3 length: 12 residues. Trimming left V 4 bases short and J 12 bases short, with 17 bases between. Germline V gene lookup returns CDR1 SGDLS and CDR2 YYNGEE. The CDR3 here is CASSPGPNLVYF. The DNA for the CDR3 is TGTGCCAGCAGCCCAGGGCCCAATCTCGTGTACTTC.

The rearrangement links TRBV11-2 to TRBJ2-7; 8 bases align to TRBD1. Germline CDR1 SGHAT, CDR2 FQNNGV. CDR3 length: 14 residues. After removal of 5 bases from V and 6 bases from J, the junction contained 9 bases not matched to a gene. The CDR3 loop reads CASSLGTGGLEQYF. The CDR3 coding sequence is TGTGCCAGCAGCCTAGGAACAGGGGGGCTCGAGCAGTACTTC.

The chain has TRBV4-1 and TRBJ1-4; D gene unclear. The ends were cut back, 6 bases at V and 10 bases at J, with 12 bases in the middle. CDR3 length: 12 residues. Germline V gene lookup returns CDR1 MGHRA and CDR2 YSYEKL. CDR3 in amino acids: CASRHKEGKLFF. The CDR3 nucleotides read TGCGCCAGCAGACACAAGGAGGGAAAACTGTTTTTT.

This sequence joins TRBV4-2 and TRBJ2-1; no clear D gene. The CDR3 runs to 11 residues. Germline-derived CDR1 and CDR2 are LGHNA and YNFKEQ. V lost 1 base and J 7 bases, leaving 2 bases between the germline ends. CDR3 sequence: CASSQVNEQFF. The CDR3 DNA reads TGTGCCAGCAGCCAAGTAAATGAGCAGTTCTTC.

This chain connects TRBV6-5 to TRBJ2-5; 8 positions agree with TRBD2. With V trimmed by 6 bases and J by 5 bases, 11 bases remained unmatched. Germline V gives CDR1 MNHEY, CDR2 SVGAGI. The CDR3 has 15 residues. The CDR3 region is CASRRTSGARETQYF. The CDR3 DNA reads TGTGCCAGCAGACGCACTAGCGGCGCCAGGGAGACCCAGTACTTC.

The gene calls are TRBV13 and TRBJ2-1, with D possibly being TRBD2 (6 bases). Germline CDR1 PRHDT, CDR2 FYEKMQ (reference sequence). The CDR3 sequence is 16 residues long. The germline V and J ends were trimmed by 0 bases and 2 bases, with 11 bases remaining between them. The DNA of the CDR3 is TGTGCCAGCAGCTTAGGGGGTGCGGGGCCCTACAATGAGCAGTTCTTC. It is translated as CASSLGGAGPYNEQFF. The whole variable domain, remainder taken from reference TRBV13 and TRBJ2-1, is AAGVIQSPRHLIKEKRETATLKCYPIPRHDTVYWYQQGPGQDPQFLISFYEKMQSDKGSIPDRFSAQQFSDYHSELNMSSLELGDSALYFCASSLGGAGPYNEQFFGPGTRLTVL.